The TCR beta chain under discussion was sequenced for a study of T cell responses to AZD1222 COVID-19 vaccine. Clones were read by immunoSEQ multiplex PCR, and TCRdb kept only the in-frame ones, dropping some. The sample includes some 140,000 clones, approximately 90% seen only once; the top ten take 1.9%. The CDR3 is 16 amino acids. Germline V gene sequence: CDR1 MRHNA, CDR2 SNTAGT. J lost 5 bases, V lost 6 bases, and 14 bases had no gene match. This specimen was peripheral blood, taken on day 0 of AZD1222 vaccination. The gene calls are TRBV6-4 and TRBJ1-2; 8 nucleotides line up with TRBD1. The TCR originated in an adult in good health. The CDR3 DNA reads as TGTGCCAGCAGAGCCGAACCGACAGGGGATTGGTATGGCTACACCTTC. Translation gives CASRAEPTGDWYGYTF.